This entry features one TCR beta chain sequence. Assay used: immunoSEQ multiplex PCR; TCRdb lists only in-frame clones, some missing. The sample yields approximately 70,000 clones, roughly 80% seen once. The sample comes from a study of OX40 agonist ivuxolimab in advanced cancers. Trimming removed 5 bases from V and 4 bases from J, with 15 bases in between. Germline values: CDR1 PRHDT, CDR2 FYEKMQ (reference sequence). The CDR3 contains 15 residues. The chain employs TRBV13 and TRBJ2-1; D gene unclear. This material consisted of CD4+ or CD8+ T cells sorted from blood, taken in a trial of the OX40 agonist ivuxolimab. This sequence originates from an adult with an advanced solid tumor such as melanoma, head and neck, liver or kidney cancer. CDR3 residues: CASSPLGGGYNEQFF. For the CDR3, the DNA is TGTGCCAGCAGCCCCCTTGGCGGTGGTTACAATGAGCAGTTCTTC.